These 3 T cell receptor beta chains were sequenced from one sample in a study of cytomegalovirus exposure and HLA in healthy donors. PCR employed 60 Vbeta and 13 Jbeta primers. TCRdb's copy holds only in-frame clones and misses some; the assay was immunoSEQ multiplex PCR. The sample has about 99,000 clones, 76% seen once; the top ten hold 10%. The sequencing input was PBMCs. The receptors come from a woman between 18 and 29 years old in good health and CMV-seropositive.

This clone was counted between two and nine times. This chain links TRBV7-6 with TRBJ1-1, with 7 bases fitting TRBD1. The CDR3 length is 16 residues. Germline values: CDR1 SGHVS, CDR2 FNYEAQ. Trimming removed 2 bases from V and 1 base from J; junction bases left unmatched: 7. DNA for the CDR3: TGTGCCAGCAGCTTAACTGCGGGACAGCAGAACACTGAAGCTTTCTTT. This translates into CASSLTAGQQNTEAFF.

The chain joins TRBV19 to TRBJ1-1; 7 bases line up with TRBD1. Germline V CDR1 and CDR2: LNHDA, SQIVND (reference sequence). This CDR3 has 15 residues. Germline trimming cut 4 bases from V and 5 bases from J; bases unmatched to any gene: 10. The chain's CDR3 is CASSTAQGGLTEAFF. The CDR3 DNA reads as TGTGCCAGTAGTACCGCGCAGGGGGGCCTTACTGAAGCTTTCTTT. The full variable domain, in which reference TRBV19 and TRBJ1-1 provide the parts outside the CDR3, is DGGITQSPKYLFRKEGQNVTLSCEQNLNHDAMYWYRQDPGQGLRLIYYSQIVNDFQKGDIAEGYSVSREKKESFPLTVTSAQKNPTAFYLCASSTAQGGLTEAFFGQGTRLTVV.

In its sample, this clone was seen a few times. This rearrangement joins TRBV6-5 to TRBJ1-1; TRBD1 matches 7 bases. Germline V lookup: CDR1 MNHEY, CDR2 SVGAGI. V shed 7 bases and J 2 bases; nucleotides not matched to a gene: 7. The CDR3 runs to 14 residues. The CDR3 DNA sequence: TGTGCCAGCAACCAAAGACAGGGTAACACTGAAGCTTTCTTT. Its translation is CASNQRQGNTEAFF.